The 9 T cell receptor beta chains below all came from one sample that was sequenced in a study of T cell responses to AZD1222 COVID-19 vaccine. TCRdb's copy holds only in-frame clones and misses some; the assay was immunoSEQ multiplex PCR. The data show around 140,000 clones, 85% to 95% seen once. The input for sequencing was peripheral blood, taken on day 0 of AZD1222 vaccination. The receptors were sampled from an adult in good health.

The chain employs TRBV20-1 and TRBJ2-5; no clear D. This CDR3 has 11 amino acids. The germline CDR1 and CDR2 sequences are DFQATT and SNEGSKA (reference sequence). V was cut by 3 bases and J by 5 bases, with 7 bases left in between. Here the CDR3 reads CSASNEETQYF. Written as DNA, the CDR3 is TGCAGTGCTAGTAATGAGGAGACCCAGTACTTC.

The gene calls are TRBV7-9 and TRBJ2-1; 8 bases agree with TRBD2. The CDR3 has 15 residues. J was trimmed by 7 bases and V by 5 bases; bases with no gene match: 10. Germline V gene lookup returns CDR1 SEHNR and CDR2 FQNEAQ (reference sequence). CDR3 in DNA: TGTGCCAGCAGCGTCACCGGGACTAGTAATAATGAGCAGTTCTTC. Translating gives CASSVTGTSNNEQFF.

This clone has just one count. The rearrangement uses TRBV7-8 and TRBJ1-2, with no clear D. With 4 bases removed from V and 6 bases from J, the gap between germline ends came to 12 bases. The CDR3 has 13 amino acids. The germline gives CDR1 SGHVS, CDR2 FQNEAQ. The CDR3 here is CASSSFDGNGYTF. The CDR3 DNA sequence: TGTGCCAGCAGCTCCTTTGACGGAAATGGCTACACCTTC.

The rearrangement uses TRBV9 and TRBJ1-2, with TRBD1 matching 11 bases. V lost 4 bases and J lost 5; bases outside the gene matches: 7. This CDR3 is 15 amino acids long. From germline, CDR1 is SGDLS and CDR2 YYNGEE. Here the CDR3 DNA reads TGTGCCAGCAGCCCCCAGGGGACAGGGGGGTATGGCTACACCTTC. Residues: CASSPQGTGGYGYTF.

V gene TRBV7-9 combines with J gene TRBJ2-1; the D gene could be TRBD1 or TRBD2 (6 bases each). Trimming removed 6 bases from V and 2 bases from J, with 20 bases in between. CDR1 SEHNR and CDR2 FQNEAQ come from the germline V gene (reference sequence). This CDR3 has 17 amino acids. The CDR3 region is CASSSVKGGQPYNEQFF. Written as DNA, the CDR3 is TGTGCCAGCAGTTCCGTTAAGGGGGGACAACCCTACAATGAGCAGTTCTTC.

The CDR3 coding sequence is TGTGCCAGCAGCCAAGGTGAAAAACTGTTTTTT. Translating gives CASSQGEKLFF. This chain connects TRBV4-2 to TRBJ1-4; D unresolved. Germline loops: CDR1 LGHNA, CDR2 YNFKEQ. Trimming stripped 1 base from V and 7 bases from J, with 1 base between. The CDR3 runs to 11 residues.

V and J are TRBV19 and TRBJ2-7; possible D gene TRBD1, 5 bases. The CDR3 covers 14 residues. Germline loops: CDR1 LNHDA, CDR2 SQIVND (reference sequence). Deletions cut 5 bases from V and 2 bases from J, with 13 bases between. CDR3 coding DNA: TGTGCCAGTAGTTCCGTGACAGACGCCTACGAGCAGTACTTC. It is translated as CASSSVTDAYEQYF.

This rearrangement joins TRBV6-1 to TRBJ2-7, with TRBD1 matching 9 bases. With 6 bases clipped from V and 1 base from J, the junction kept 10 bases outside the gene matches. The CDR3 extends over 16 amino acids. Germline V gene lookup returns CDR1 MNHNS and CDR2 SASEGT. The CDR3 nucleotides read TGTGCCAGCAGGGAACAACCGGGACAGGGATCCTACGAGCAGTACTTC. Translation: CASREQPGQGSYEQYF.

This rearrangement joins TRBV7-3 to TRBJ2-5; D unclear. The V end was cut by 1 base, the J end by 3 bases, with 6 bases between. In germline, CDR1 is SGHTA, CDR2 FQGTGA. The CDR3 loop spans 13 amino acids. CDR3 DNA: TGTGCCAGCAGCTTAAGCAGAGAAGAGACCCAGTACTTC. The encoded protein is CASSLSREETQYF. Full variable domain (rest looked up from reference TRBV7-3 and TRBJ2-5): GAGVSQTPSNKVTEKGKYVELRCDPISGHTALYWYRQSLGQGPEFLIYFQGTGAADDSGLPNDRFFAVRPEGSVSTLKIQRTERGDSAVYLCASSLSREETQYFGPGTRLLVL.